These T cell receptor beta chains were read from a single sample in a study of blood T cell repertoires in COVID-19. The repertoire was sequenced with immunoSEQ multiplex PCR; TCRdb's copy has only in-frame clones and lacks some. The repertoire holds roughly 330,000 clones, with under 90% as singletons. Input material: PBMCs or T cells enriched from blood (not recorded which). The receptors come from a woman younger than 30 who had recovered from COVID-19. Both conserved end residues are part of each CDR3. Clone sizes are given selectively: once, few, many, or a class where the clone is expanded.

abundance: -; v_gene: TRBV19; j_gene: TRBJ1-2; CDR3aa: CASSILGQFGDGYTF
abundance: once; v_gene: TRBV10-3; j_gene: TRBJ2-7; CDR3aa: CAISTGGSYEQYF
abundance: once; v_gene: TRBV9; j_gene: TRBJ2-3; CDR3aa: CASSAGGSTDTQYF
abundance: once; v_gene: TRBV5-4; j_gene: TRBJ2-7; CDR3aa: CASSRPGVAGSSYEQYF
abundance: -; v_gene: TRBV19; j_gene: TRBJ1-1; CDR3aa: CASSILQKNTEAFF
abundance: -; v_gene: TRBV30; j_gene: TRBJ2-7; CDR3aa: CAWSVGWWRDRVSYEQYF
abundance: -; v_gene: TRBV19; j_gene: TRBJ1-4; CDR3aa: CASSIGQIKEKLFF
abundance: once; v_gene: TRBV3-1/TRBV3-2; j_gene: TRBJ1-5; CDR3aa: CASSPNLPGNGQPQHF
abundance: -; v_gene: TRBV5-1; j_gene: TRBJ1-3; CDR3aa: CASSRGAGAAGNTIYF
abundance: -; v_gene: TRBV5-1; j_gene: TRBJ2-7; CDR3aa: CASSGLNYEQYF
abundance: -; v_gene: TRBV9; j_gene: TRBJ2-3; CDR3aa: CASSSSGGRTDTQYF
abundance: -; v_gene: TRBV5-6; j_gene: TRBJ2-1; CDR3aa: CASSFTPGLAGGNEQFF
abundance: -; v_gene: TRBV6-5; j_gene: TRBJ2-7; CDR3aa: CASSYSRLLSYEQYF
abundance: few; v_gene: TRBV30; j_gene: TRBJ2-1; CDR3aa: CAWSRRRETYNEQFF
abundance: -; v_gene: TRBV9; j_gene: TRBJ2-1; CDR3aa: CASTEGGGANNEQFF
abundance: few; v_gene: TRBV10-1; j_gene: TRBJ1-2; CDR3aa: CASSEMNRGAYGYTF
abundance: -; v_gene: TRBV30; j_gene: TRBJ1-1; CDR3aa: CAWSIPSVAFF
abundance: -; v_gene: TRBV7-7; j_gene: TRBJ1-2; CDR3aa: CASSPTDRGLPYGYTF
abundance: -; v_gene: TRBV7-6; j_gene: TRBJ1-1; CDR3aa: CASSFAGENTEAFF
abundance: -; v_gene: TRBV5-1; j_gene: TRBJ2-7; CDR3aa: CASSRPGQGSNEQYF
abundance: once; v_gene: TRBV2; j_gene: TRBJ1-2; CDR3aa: CASSDPTLDSLANYGYTF
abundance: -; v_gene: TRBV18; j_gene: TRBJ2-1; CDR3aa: CASSPRGVTSGDYEQFF
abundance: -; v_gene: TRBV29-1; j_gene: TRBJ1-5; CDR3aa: CSAQQGGDQPQHF
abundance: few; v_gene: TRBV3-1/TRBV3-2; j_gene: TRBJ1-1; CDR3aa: CASSEQNTEAFF
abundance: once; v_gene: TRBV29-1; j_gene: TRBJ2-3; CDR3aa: CSVEGTSGRGGTITDTQYF
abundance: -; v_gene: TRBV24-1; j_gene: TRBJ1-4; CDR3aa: CATSDSGNEKLFF
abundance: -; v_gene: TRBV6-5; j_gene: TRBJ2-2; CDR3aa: CASSSGRNTGELFF
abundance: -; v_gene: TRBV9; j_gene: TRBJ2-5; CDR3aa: CASSEGPLSGAQETQYF
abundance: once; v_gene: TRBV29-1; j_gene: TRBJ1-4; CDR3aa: CSVRDTTGRNEKLFF
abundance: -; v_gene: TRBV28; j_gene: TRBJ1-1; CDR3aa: CASSLRGSGGLSFF
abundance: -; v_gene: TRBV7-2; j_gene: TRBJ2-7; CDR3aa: CASSLGGALSSYEQYF
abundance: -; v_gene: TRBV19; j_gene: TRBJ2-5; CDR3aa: CASSSTRGMETQYF
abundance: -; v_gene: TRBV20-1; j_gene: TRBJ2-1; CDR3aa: CSADSEIEQFF
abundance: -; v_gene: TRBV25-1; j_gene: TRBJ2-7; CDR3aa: CASSDGYEQYF
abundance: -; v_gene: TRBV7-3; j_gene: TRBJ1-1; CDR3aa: CASSLRRGTEAFF
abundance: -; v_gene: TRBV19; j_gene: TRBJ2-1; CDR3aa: CASTRQGRNEQFF
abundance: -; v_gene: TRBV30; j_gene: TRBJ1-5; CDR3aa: CAWSGDRGQGSNQPQHF
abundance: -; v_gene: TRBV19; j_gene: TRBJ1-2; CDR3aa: CASRYDDRRYGYTF
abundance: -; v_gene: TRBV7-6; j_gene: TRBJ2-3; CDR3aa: CASSTELAGSSSDTQYF
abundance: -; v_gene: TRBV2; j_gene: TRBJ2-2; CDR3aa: CASSDGAVNTGELFF
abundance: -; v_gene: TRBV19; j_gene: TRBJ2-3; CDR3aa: CASKVGAVSDTQYF
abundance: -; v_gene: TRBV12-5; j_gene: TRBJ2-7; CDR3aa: CASGSSPLYEQYF
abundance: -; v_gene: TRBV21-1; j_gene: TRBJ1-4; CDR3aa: CASSKDGGSFNEKLFF
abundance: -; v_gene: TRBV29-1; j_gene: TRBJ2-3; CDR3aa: CSVTGTGDTQYF
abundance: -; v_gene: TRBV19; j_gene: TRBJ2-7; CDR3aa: CASTPTSGRHDEQYF
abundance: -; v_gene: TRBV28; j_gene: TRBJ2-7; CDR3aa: CASSSQAGTGSYEQYF
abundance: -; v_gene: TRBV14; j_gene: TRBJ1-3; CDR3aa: CASSPPWGQGSGNTIYF
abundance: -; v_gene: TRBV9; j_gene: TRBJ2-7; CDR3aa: CASSAGLAAFGEQYF
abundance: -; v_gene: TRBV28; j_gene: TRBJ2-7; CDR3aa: CASSLTGGEWEQYF
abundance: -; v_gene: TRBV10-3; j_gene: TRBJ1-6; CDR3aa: CAIRTEVSGLNSPLHF